This T cell receptor (beta chain) was obtained from a study of blood T cell repertoires in COVID-19. The protocol was immunoSEQ multiplex PCR, while the TCRdb copy is restricted to in-frame clones and leaves out a portion. The data show around 450,000 clones, roughly 87% seen once. Losses at the gene ends were 1 base for V and 2 bases for J; bases not matched to a gene: 7. CDR1 and CDR2 (germline): MGHRA, YSYEKL. This CDR3 is built from 16 residues. This chain uses TRBV4-1 with TRBJ1-2; 7 bases fit TRBD1. Sequenced sample: PBMCs or T cells enriched from blood (not recorded which). The source of this sequence is a woman aged 18-35 years who had recovered from COVID-19. CDR3 DNA sequence: TGCGCCAGCAGCCAAGGGCATGCACAGGGGAACTATGGCTACACCTTC. Translating gives CASSQGHAQGNYGYTF.